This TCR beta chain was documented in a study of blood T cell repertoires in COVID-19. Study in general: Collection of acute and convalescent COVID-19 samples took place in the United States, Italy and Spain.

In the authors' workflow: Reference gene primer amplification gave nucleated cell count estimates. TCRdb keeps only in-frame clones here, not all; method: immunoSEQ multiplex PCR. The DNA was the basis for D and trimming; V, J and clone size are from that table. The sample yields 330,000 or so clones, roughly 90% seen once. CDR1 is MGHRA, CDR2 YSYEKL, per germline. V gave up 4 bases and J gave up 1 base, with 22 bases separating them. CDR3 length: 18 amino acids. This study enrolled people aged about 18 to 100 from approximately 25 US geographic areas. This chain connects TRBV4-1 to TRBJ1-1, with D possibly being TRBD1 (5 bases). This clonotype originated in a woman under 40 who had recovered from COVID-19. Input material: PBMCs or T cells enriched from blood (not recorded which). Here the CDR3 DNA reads TGCGCCAGCAGCCGTCCGTTCCGGGGGGGACTGGAGAACACTGAAGCTTTCTTT. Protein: CASSRPFRGGLENTEAFF.